This T cell receptor (beta chain) was captured in a study of blood T cells in healthy people across ages. The CDR3 has 18 amino acids. Deletions cut 0 bases from V and 1 base from J, with 13 bases between. Germline lookup yields CDR1 LGHNA and CDR2 YNFKEQ. This clonotype was picked up a small number of times. A J-beta primer mix and a sample-barcoded 5' primer were used in a second PCR of roughly 7 to 12 cycles. TCRdb called the 5' RACE reads again in MiXCR, with one record for every CDR3 protein. The sample consists of fewer than 900,000 distinct CDR3 sequences, around 49% of them appearing once. The material sequenced was blood. V is TRBV4-2 and J is TRBJ2-6; D remains unclear. The source is a woman aged 55-69 years in good health. The CDR3 sequence is CASSQDRALNSGANVLTF. For the CDR3, the DNA is TGTGCCAGCAGCCAAGATCGAGCACTAAATTCTGGGGCCAACGTCCTGACTTTC.